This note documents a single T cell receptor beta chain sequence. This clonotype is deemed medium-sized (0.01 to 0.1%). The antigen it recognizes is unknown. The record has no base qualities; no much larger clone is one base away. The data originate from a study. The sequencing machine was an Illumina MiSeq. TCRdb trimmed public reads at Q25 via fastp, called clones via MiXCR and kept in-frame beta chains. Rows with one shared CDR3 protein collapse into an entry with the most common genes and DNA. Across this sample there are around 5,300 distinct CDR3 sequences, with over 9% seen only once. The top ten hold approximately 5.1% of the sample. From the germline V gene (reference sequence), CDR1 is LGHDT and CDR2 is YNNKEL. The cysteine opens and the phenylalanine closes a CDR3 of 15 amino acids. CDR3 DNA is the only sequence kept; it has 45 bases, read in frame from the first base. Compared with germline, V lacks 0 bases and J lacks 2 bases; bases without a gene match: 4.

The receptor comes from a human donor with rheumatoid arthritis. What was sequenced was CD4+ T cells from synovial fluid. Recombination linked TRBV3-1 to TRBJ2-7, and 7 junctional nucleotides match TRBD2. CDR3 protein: CASSQDLAAAYEQYF. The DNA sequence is TGTGCCAGCAGCCAAGATCTAGCGGCAGCCTACGAGCAGTACTTC.